A single sample gave rise to the 9 T cell receptor beta chains below, sequenced in a study of blood T cell repertoires in COVID-19. Data came from immunoSEQ multiplex PCR; TCRdb stores just in-frame clones and leaves some out. Here the sample spans about 130,000 clones, around 86% being singletons. Sample: peripheral blood. The receptor source for this set is a woman between 65 and 79 years old with COVID-19, enrolled during active disease.

The rearrangement uses TRBV5-6 and TRBJ1-2; 8 bases match TRBD1. The length of the CDR3 is 12 residues. J gave up 8 bases and V 4 bases, and 4 bases lay outside the gene matches. Per germline, CDR1 SGHDT and CDR2 YYEEEE. The CDR3 bases are TGTGCCAGCAGCCCGGACAGGGTCGGCTACACCTTC. This encodes CASSPDRVGYTF. Full variable domain (rest looked up from reference TRBV5-6 and TRBJ1-2): DAGVTQSPTHLIKTRGQQVTLRCSPKSGHDTVSWYQQALGQGPQFIFQYYEEEERQRGNFPDRFSGHQFPNYSSELNVNALLLGDSALYLCASSPDRVGYTFGSGTRLTVV.

The rearrangement uses TRBV7-2 and TRBJ2-5, with 7 bases that match TRBD1. The CDR3 spans 14 residues. The J segment lost 3 bases and the V segment lost 1 base, leaving 2 bases of the junction unmatched. Germline loops: CDR1 SGHTA, CDR2 FQGNSA. CDR3 sequence (DNA): TGTGCCAGCAGCTTAGGGGACAGAAAAGAGACCCAGTACTTC. Translation: CASSLGDRKETQYF.

This clone has just one count. The chain has TRBV3-1 (or the pseudogene TRBV3-2) and TRBJ1-4, with D possibly being TRBD1 (6 bases). Germline V gene data show CDR1 as LGHDT and CDR2 as YNNKEL (reference sequence). The CDR3 has 17 residues. V was shortened by 1 base and J by 3 bases, with 15 bases between the two germline ends. The CDR3 bases are TGTGCCAGCAGCCAAGTGGCAGGGGCGGGGGCTAATGAAAAACTGTTTTTT. Residues: CASSQVAGAGANEKLFF.

This clone was recorded once. The rearrangement links TRBV7-9 to TRBJ1-1; 7 bases are shared with TRBD1. The CDR3 covers 14 residues. The germline V gene has CDR1 SEHNR and CDR2 FQNEAQ (reference sequence). V lost 6 bases, J lost 5 bases, and 9 bases stayed unmatched. The CDR3 loop reads CASRVNRGETEAFF. CDR3 DNA: TGTGCCAGCAGGGTTAACAGGGGAGAGACTGAAGCTTTCTTT.

CDR3 protein: CASSDRDRGWNTIYF. In DNA form, the CDR3 reads TGTGCCAGCAGTGATCGGGACAGGGGATGGAACACCATATATTTT. The chain combines TRBV6-1 with TRBJ1-3, with 10 nucleotides matching TRBD1. The V segment lost 3 bases and the J segment 7 bases; nucleotides outside the gene matches: 6. The V gene's germline CDR1 is MNHNS and CDR2 SASEGT. This CDR3 has 15 residues.

To note about this clone: The same CDR3 can be traced to other DNA sequences in this sample. The chain is built from TRBV7-8 and TRBJ2-2; the D gene is possibly TRBD2 (5 bases). The germline V gene has CDR1 SGHVS and CDR2 FQNEAQ. CDR3 length equals 14 residues. Deletions cut 1 base from V and 5 bases from J, with 8 bases between. The DNA for the CDR3 is TGTGCCAGCAGCTTAGTTCGGGGTACCGGGGAGCTGTTTTTT. Protein product: CASSLVRGTGELFF.

The CDR3 loop reads CASSQAGTSSTDTQYF. The CDR3 DNA sequence: TGCGCCAGCAGCCAAGCCGGGACTAGCTCTACAGATACGCAGTATTTT. The V gene is TRBV4-1, the J gene TRBJ2-3; the match to TRBD2 covers 9 bases. The germline CDR1 and CDR2 sequences are MGHRA and YSYEKL. Trimming at V came to 1 base and at J to 3 bases, leaving 5 bases not matched to a gene. CDR3 length: 16 amino acids.

V usage is TRBV11-3 and J usage is TRBJ2-3; weak D call: TRBD1 (5 bases). Between the trimmed V and J ends, which lost 1 base and 4 bases, there was a span of 12 bases. The length of the CDR3 is 15 residues. Germline CDR1 SGHNT, CDR2 YENEEA. DNA for the CDR3: TGTGCCAGCAGCTTAGTCTATGGGGCTGCAGATACGCAGTATTTT. Translating gives CASSLVYGAADTQYF.

This clone is a singleton in its sample. This chain links TRBV5-4 with TRBJ2-1, with D perhaps TRBD2 (7 bases). Germline CDR1 SGHNT, CDR2 YYREEE (reference sequence). This CDR3 contains 16 residues. The germline V and J ends were trimmed by 4 bases and 5 bases, with 19 bases remaining between them. The CDR3: CASSALPGGLNNEQFF. CDR3 in DNA: TGTGCCAGCAGCGCCCTCCCGGGGGGCCTAAACAATGAGCAGTTCTTC.